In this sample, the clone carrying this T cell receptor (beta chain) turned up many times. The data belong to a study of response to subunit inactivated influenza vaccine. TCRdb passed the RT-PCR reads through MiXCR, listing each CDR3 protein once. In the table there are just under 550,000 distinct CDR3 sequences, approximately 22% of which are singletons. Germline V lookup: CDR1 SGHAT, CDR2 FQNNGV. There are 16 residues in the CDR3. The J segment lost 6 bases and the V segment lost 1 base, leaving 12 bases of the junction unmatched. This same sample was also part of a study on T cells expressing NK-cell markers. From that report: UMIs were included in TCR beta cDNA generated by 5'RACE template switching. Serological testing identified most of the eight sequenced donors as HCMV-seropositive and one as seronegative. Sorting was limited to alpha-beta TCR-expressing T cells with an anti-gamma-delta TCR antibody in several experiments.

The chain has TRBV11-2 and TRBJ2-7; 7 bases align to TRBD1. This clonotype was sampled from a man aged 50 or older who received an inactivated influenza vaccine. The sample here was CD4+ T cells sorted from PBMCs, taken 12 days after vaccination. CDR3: CASSLGDPDRWGEQYF. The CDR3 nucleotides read TGTGCCAGCAGCTTAGGGGATCCGGACAGGTGGGGCGAGCAGTACTTC.